This T cell receptor beta chain was sequenced in a study of T cells in Graves' hyperthyroidism and ophthalmopathy. Regions amplified from RNA transcripts were the TCR beta CDR3 regions. Researchers ran a first-round RT-PCR on the TCR CDR3 using the HTBI primer set. One entry per CDR3 protein results from TCRdb running MiXCR on the multiplex PCR reads. The table shows around 620,000 distinct CDR3 sequences, with 13% to 15% occurring only once. This clonotype was observed a handful of times. A junction boundary mismatches the germline segment, possibly from a read error. CDR3 length: 14 residues. The TCR was taken from a woman aged 18-30 years with Graves' ophthalmopathy. The rearrangement joins TRBV12-3 or TRBV12-4 to TRBJ1-2; the D gene is possibly TRBD1 (6 bases). Specimen: blood. The CDR3 bases are TGTGCCGGCAGTTTACCGGGACACCCCTATGGCTACACCTTC. This encodes CAGSLPGHPYGYTF.